These T cell receptor beta chains were read from a single sample in a study of T cells after yellow fever vaccination. TCRdb reprocessed the 5' RACE reads with MiXCR, giving one entry per CDR3 protein. The repertoire holds some 340,000 distinct CDR3 sequences, with roughly 10% as singletons. The starting material was CD4+ T cells sorted from PBMCs, obtained 45 days after the yellow fever booster vaccination. Receptors were obtained from a man younger than 35 who received the YFV17D yellow fever vaccine. The CDR3 runs from the conserved cysteine through the conserved F or W. D genes are given only for firm matches. Part of the rows lack a size; the others show once, few, many or a class for expanded clones.

>NA|TRBV28|TRBJ1-4|NA
CASSFVGTNEKLFF
TGTGCCAGCAGTTTTGTGGGGACTAATGAAAAACTGTTTTTT
>few|TRBV10-3|TRBJ2-2|TRBD1
CAIKEGQGARELFF
TGTGCCATCAAAGAGGGGCAGGGGGCCAGGGAGCTGTTTTTT
>many|TRBV7-2|TRBJ2-7|NA
CASSFGQYEQYF
TGTGCCAGCAGCTTCGGGCAGTACGAGCAGTACTTC
>once|TRBV18|TRBJ1-5|NA
CASSSVVRGNQPQHF
TGTGCCAGCTCATCGGTCGTCCGGGGCAATCAGCCCCAGCATTTT
>NA|TRBV28|TRBJ1-1|NA
CASTSLGGEGTEAFF
TGTGCCAGCACCTCTCTCGGGGGAGAGGGCACTGAAGCTTTCTTT
>few|TRBV20-1|TRBJ2-3|TRBD2
CSAMSGGNTDTQYF
TGCAGTGCTATGAGCGGGGGGAACACAGATACGCAGTATTTT
>few|TRBV5-1|TRBJ1-3|NA
CASSLGPVASTGNTIYF
TGCGCCAGCAGCTTGGGCCCCGTGGCGAGTACGGGAAACACCATATATTTT
>NA|TRBV4-2|TRBJ2-5|NA
CASSQGVPSGRETQYF
TGTGCCAGCAGCCAAGGGGTCCCTAGTGGTCGAGAGACCCAGTACTTC
>many|TRBV4-3|TRBJ1-1|NA
CASSQDAPLTGLNTEAFF
TGCGCCAGCAGCCAAGACGCCCCCCTGACAGGCTTGAACACTGAAGCTTTCTTT
>NA|TRBV5-1|TRBJ2-2|NA
CASSFYQVPGELFF
TGCGCCAGCAGCTTCTATCAGGTCCCCGGGGAGCTGTTTTTT
>many|TRBV5-1|TRBJ2-7|TRBD2
CASSFSQAGGEQYF
TGCGCCAGCAGCTTTTCCCAAGCGGGGGGCGAGCAGTACTTC
>NA|TRBV5-1|TRBJ2-3|NA
CASSLADFADTQYF
TGCGCCAGCAGCTTGGCGGACTTCGCGGATACGCAGTATTTT
>few|TRBV21-1|TRBJ2-7|NA
CASSYCRDRSSYEQYF
TGTGCCAGCAGCTACTGTCGGGACAGAAGCTCCTACGAGCAGTACTTC
>few|TRBV9|TRBJ2-7|NA
CASSAQKAGYEQYF
TGTGCCAGCAGCGCGCAAAAAGCCGGCTACGAGCAGTACTTC
>many|TRBV5-1|TRBJ2-7|TRBD2
CASSGKTSGSSYEQYF
TGCGCCAGCAGCGGAAAGACTAGCGGCAGCTCCTACGAGCAGTACTTC
>NA|TRBV20-1|TRBJ1-1|NA
CSARDPQAYTEAFF
TGCAGTGCTAGAGATCCCCAGGCCTACACTGAAGCTTTCTTT
>few|TRBV20-1|TRBJ1-2|TRBD1
CSATHRDRVIYGYTF
TGCAGTGCTACCCACCGGGACAGGGTTATCTATGGCTACACCTTC
>few|TRBV13|TRBJ1-3|NA
CASTRGVAGNTIYF
TGTGCCAGCACACGAGGGGTTGCTGGAAACACCATATATTTT
>NA|TRBV6-5|TRBJ2-6|NA
CASSSRGDSGANVLTF
TGTGCCAGCAGTTCAAGAGGGGATTCTGGGGCCAACGTCCTGACTTTC
>few|TRBV19|TRBJ2-1|NA
CASSDRYASYNEQFF
TGTGCCAGTAGCGACAGGTACGCCTCCTACAATGAGCAGTTCTTC
>many|TRBV12-3/TRBV12-4|TRBJ1-5|NA
CASSAGAYSNQPQHF
TGTGCCAGCAGTGCCGGGGCCTATAGCAATCAGCCCCAGCATTTT
>few|TRBV7-2|TRBJ1-1|NA
CASSARQEATEAFF
TGTGCCAGCAGCGCACGACAGGAGGCCACTGAAGCTTTCTTT
>few|TRBV18|TRBJ1-2|NA
CASSPDSRNGYTF
TGTGCCAGCTCACCAGATAGTAGGAATGGCTACACCTTC
>few|TRBV6-1|TRBJ2-5|NA
CASSEGTAGTQYF
TGTGCCAGCAGTGAAGGGACCGCCGGGACCCAGTACTTC